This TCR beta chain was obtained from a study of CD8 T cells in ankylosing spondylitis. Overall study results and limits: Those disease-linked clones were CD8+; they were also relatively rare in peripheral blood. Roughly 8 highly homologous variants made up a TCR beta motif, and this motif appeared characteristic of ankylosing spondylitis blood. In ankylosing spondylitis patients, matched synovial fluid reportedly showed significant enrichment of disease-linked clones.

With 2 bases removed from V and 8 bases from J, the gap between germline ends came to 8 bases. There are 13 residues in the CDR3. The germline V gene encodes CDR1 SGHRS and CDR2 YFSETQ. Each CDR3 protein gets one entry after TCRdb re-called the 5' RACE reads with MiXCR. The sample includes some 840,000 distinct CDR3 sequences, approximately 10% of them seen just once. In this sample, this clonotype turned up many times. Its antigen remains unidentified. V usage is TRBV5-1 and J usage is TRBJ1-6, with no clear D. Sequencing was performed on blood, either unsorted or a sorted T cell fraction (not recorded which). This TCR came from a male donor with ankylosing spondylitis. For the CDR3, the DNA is TGCGCCAGCAGCTTTGGTGGAGATTCACCCCTCCACTTT. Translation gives CASSFGGDSPLHF.